The clone carrying this T cell receptor beta chain was observed a handful of times. As yet, its antigen is unknown. The CDR3 is 15 amino acids. Trimming at V came to 3 bases and at J to 6 bases, leaving 10 bases not matched to a gene. Germline V gene lookup returns CDR1 ENHRY and CDR2 SYGVKD. The library targeted TCRbeta and was prepared with unique molecular identifiers. Each CDR3 protein gets one entry after TCRdb re-called the PCR reads with MiXCR. The data contain under 750,000 distinct CDR3 sequences, approximately 22% of them seen just once; the ten biggest clones take up roughly 15%. The data are from a study of T-cell reconstitution after alpha-beta-depleted transplantation in children. Findings of the study overall: Several patients had high TCRbeta diversity at day 60; it came from surviving recipient T cells and thymic progenitors. Approximately two months post-transplant, alpha-beta T cells reportedly originated from several hundred expanded graft clones. Once a year had passed after transplant, T-cell counts and diversity came mostly from newly produced T cells.

The sample here was PBMCs, mostly from graft donor cells, taken 360 days after TCRalphabeta/CD19-depleted stem cell transplant. The chain combines TRBV10-3 with TRBJ2-7, with TRBD1 matching 8 bases. This TCR was recovered from a boy less than two years old who had a stem cell transplant for acute myeloid leukemia, so the T cells may come from the graft donor. CDR3 sequence reads: CAISDGRTGKFEQYF. CDR3 nucleotide sequence: TGTGCCATCAGTGACGGAAGGACAGGGAAATTCGAGCAGTACTTC.